This record covers a single TCR beta chain. The antigen remains unidentified. CD4+ cells were split into CD45RA+ naive and CD45RA-negative memory subsets. Germline lookup yields CDR1 SGHRS and CDR2 YFSETQ. This CDR3 has 16 residues. Trimming shortened V by 0 bases and J by 0 bases, and 9 bases separated the two germline ends. This sample is part of a study of shared clonotypes between healthy human individuals. Study conclusions and caveats: The study found 4.5% to 5% of naive CD4 clonotypes shared across a few donors. Researchers sampled blood only, noting tissue repertoires likely differ. The represented genetic and exposure-history diversity was limited by the small number of donors.

This table comes from immunoSEQ multiplex PCR, and its TCRdb copy is limited to in-frame clones, with some not included. The data contain 1.4 million to 1.5 million clones, around 97% of them singletons. This sequence originates from a man under 40 in good health. Sequenced input: naive CD4+ T cells sorted from blood. The subset is: CD45RA+ positively selected. The rearrangement links TRBV5-1 to TRBJ1-4; D is undetermined. The CDR3 here is CASSLVGVTTNEKLFF. In DNA, the CDR3 is TGCGCCAGCAGCTTGGTCGGGGTTACAACTAATGAAAAACTGTTTTTT.